This is a list of T cell receptor beta chains from one sample in a study of blood T cell repertoires in COVID-19. Generated by immunoSEQ multiplex PCR, the TCRdb table keeps only in-frame clones and is missing some. The sample carries some 370,000 clones, more than 70% recorded once. The material sequenced was peripheral blood. Receptors were obtained from a woman aged 25 to 39 with COVID-19, enrolled during active disease. Each CDR3 is given with its conserved first and last residue. The order of the fields is D gene, V gene, clone size, J gene, CDR3 DNA, CDR3 protein. The D gene is left open where the match is weak. Not all rows give a size; the values are once, few, many and, for expanded clones, a class.

TRBD2	TRBV6-2/TRBV6-3	NA	TRBJ2-1	TGTGCCAGCAGTATATTTAGACTAGCGGTCTACAATGAGCAGTTCTTC	CASSIFRLAVYNEQFF
NA	TRBV4-3	NA	TRBJ2-7	TGCGCCAGCAGCCAAGACGTGTCCTACGAGCAGTACTTC	CASSQDVSYEQYF
TRBD2	TRBV12-3/TRBV12-4	NA	TRBJ2-7	TGTGCCAGCGCACCGGGGGGGGGCTACGAGCAGTACTTC	CASAPGGGYEQYF
TRBD2	TRBV28	NA	TRBJ2-5	TGTGCCAGCAGTTTCGGCGCTAGCGGGCAAGAGACCCAGTACTTC	CASSFGASGQETQYF
TRBD2	TRBV27	NA	TRBJ2-7	TGTGCCAGCAGTTACTTAGCGGGAGGCTCCTACGAGCAGTACTTC	CASSYLAGGSYEQYF
TRBD2	TRBV5-4	NA	TRBJ2-3	TGTGCCAGCAGCTTGAGGACTAGCGGGAGCGATACGCAGTATTTT	CASSLRTSGSDTQYF
NA	TRBV7-2	NA	TRBJ1-5	TGTGCCAGCAGCTTAGGGGGCGGTGGTCAGCCCCAGCATTTT	CASSLGGGGQPQHF
NA	TRBV3-1/TRBV3-2	many	TRBJ1-5	TGTGCCAGCAGCCGAGGAGGGGATAGCAATCAGCCCCAGCATTTT	CASSRGGDSNQPQHF
NA	TRBV6-6	NA	TRBJ1-2	TGTGCCAGCAGTCGAGATAGAAACTATGGCTACACCTTC	CASSRDRNYGYTF
TRBD1	TRBV19	NA	TRBJ2-4	TGTGCCAGTCTTCCGACCGGGACAGGGGGCATAATAGCCAAAAACATTCAGTACTTC	CASLPTGTGGIIAKNIQYF
NA	TRBV20-1	NA	TRBJ2-1	TGCAGTGCGGACTACGGGTCCGAGCAGTTCTTC	CSADYGSEQFF
NA	TRBV2	NA	TRBJ2-7	TGTGCCAGCAGTTCCGTCGGGACTCTACAGGACGAGCAGTACTTC	CASSSVGTLQDEQYF
NA	TRBV29-1	NA	TRBJ2-2	TGCAGCGTTGCATTCGGGAGCACCGGGGAGCTGTTTTTT	CSVAFGSTGELFF
TRBD2	TRBV10-1	NA	TRBJ2-1	TGCGCCAGCAGTGAGTCTGGCGGGAGGGCCAATGAGCAGTTCTTC	CASSESGGRANEQFF
NA	TRBV27	NA	TRBJ2-7	TGTGCCAGCAGTTTAATGCGGGCCGCCTACGAGCAGTACTTC	CASSLMRAAYEQYF
NA	TRBV7-6	NA	TRBJ2-7	TGTGCCAGCAGCCTTCTCTACGAGCAGTACTTC	CASSLLYEQYF
TRBD2	TRBV11-3	NA	TRBJ2-7	TGTGCCAGCAGCTGGACTAGCGGGAGTGGGCAGTACTTC	CASSWTSGSGQYF
TRBD2	TRBV11-1	NA	TRBJ2-1	TGTGCCAGCAGCTCCGGTAGCGGGGCGTACGGTGAGCAGTTCTTC	CASSSGSGAYGEQFF